These 13 T cell receptor beta chains were all obtained from the same sample, sequenced in a study of shared clonotypes between healthy human individuals. Some clones are missing from TCRdb's copy, which holds only in-frame ones; the method was immunoSEQ multiplex PCR. The sample includes 850,000 to 1,200,000 clones, around 74% of them seen just once. The sample comprised memory CD4+ T cells sorted from blood. Subset meaning: CD45RA-negative fraction. Source of these receptors: a man younger than 35 in good health.

The chain has TRBV5-1 and TRBJ2-5; 8 nucleotides align to TRBD1. J gave up 5 bases and V 2 bases, and 8 bases lay outside the gene matches. The CDR3 is made up of 15 amino acids. Germline values: CDR1 SGHRS, CDR2 YFSETQ. CDR3 coding DNA: TGCGCCAGCAGCTTAGGACAGGGTAGCGCGGAGACCCAGTACTTC. It translates to CASSLGQGSAETQYF.

The chain is built from TRBV30 and TRBJ1-2, with D perhaps TRBD1 (6 bases). Germline CDR1 GTSNPN, CDR2 SVGIG (reference sequence). V lost 2 bases and J 1 base, leaving 8 bases between the germline ends. The CDR3 covers 13 residues. In DNA form, the CDR3 reads TGTGCCTGGAGTCTACAGGGTAACTATGGCTACACCTTC. As protein: CAWSLQGNYGYTF.

This clone was observed a few times. This sequence joins TRBV25-1 and TRBJ2-2; D may be TRBD1 (8 bases). With 8 bases removed from V and 7 bases from J, the gap between germline ends came to 14 bases. Looked up from germline, CDR1 is MGHDK and CDR2 is SYGVNS. The CDR3 spans 13 residues. DNA of the CDR3: TGTGCCAGCCTACAGGGGGAGGGCGGGGAGCTGTTTTTT. It encodes CASLQGEGGELFF.

The J gene is TRBJ2-3, the V gene TRBV30, with D unclear. Between the trimmed V and J ends, which lost 3 bases and 2 bases, there was a span of 27 bases. The CDR3 has 19 residues. The V gene's germline CDR1 is GTSNPN and CDR2 SVGIG (reference sequence). This CDR3 is CAWRPTRGVVRTYTDTQYF. The CDR3 nucleotides read TGTGCCTGGAGGCCCACGCGCGGCGTTGTCAGAACCTACACAGATACGCAGTATTTT.

In this sample, this clone turned up many times. The genes are TRBV5-1 and TRBJ2-1, with a possible D match to TRBD2 (6 bases). CDR3 length equals 15 residues. The V gene lost 5 bases and the J gene lost 4 bases, with 16 bases spanning the gap. CDR1 is SGHRS and CDR2 is YFSETQ in the germline V gene. The CDR3 bases are TGCGCCAGCAGAATGACCGGGACTGCTTACAATGAGCAGTTCTTC. This translates into CASRMTGTAYNEQFF.

The rearrangement uses TRBV5-4 and TRBJ1-2; D gene unclear. The V and J ends lost 2 bases and 2 bases respectively, with 16 bases between them. The CDR3 totals 16 residues. The V gene's germline CDR1 is SGHNT and CDR2 YYREEE (reference sequence). The CDR3 region has the DNA TGTGCCAGCAGCTTCGGAGGCTGGGGAGCAAACTATGGCTACACCTTC. It codes for CASSFGGWGANYGYTF.

This rearrangement joins TRBV10-3 to TRBJ2-1; D gene unclear. V was clipped by 2 bases and J by 9 bases, with 11 bases between them. This CDR3 has 13 residues. Germline V CDR1 and CDR2: ENHRY, SYGVKD. The CDR3 loop is CAISEVSFSEQFF. The CDR3 bases are TGTGCCATCAGTGAGGTATCATTTTCTGAGCAGTTCTTC.

Here the CDR3 reads CASSYRGSYSEAFF. The CDR3 DNA is TGTGCCAGCAGTTACAGGGGTTCGTATTCGGAAGCTTTCTTT. The chain couples TRBV6-6 to TRBJ1-1; perhaps TRBD1 as D (5 bases). The CDR3 has 14 residues. Between the trimmed V and J ends, which lost 2 bases and 8 bases, there was a span of 15 bases. The germline CDR1 and CDR2 sequences are MNHNY and SVGAGI (reference sequence).

The rearrangement links TRBV5-1 to TRBJ2-3; 10 nucleotides agree with TRBD1. The CDR3 is 16 residues long. V lost 4 bases and J lost 5; bases outside the gene matches: 10. The germline CDR1 and CDR2 sequences are SGHRS and YFSETQ. The CDR3 loop is CASSSSGTGAIDTQYF. The CDR3, as DNA: TGCGCCAGCAGCAGCTCCGGGACAGGGGCAATAGATACGCAGTATTTT.

J is TRBJ2-2 and V is TRBV10-3, with 7 positions matching TRBD2. Germline V CDR1 and CDR2: ENHRY, SYGVKD. V shed 0 bases and J 3 bases; nucleotides not matched to a gene: 7. CDR3 length: 17 amino acids. For the CDR3, the DNA is TGTGCCATCAGTGAGTCGACTCGCGGGAGCCACACCGGGGAGCTGTTTTTT. Translated: CAISESTRGSHTGELFF.

The V call is TRBV10-2, the J call TRBJ1-5; the D gene is possibly TRBD1 (5 bases). This CDR3 is 14 amino acids long. The germline CDR1 and CDR2 sequences are WSHSY and SAAADI. V lost 6 bases, J lost 4 bases, and 13 bases lay in between. CDR3 protein: CASRPGTENQPQHF. DNA for the CDR3: TGCGCCAGCAGACCCGGGACCGAGAATCAGCCCCAGCATTTT.

This rearrangement joins TRBV7-9 to TRBJ2-7, with 8 bases identical to TRBD1. Germline CDR1 reads SEHNR; CDR2 reads FQNEAQ (reference sequence). The CDR3 has 18 residues. The ends lost 1 base at V and 4 bases at J; junction bases unmatched: 15. The chain's CDR3 is CASSLGVIVGQGKYEQYF. CDR3 sequence (DNA): TGTGCCAGCAGCTTAGGGGTAATAGTCGGACAGGGAAAATACGAGCAGTACTTC.

J is TRBJ2-7 and V is TRBV25-1, with D tentatively TRBD1 (6 bases). The germline V gene has CDR1 MGHDK and CDR2 SYGVNS. This CDR3 is 12 amino acids long. V was cut by 6 bases and J by 1 base, with 7 bases left in between. The CDR3 bases are TGTGCCAGCAGAGGACAGTCCTACGAGCAGTACTTC. Protein product: CASRGQSYEQYF.